This is a list of T cell receptor beta chains from one sample in a study of OX40 agonist ivuxolimab in advanced cancers. Clones were read by immunoSEQ multiplex PCR, and TCRdb kept only the in-frame ones, dropping some. The repertoire has tens of thousands of clones, 80% to 95% of them found once; the top ten carry roughly 0.42%. The sequences come from CD4+ or CD8+ T cells sorted from blood, collected in a trial of the OX40 agonist ivuxolimab. Receptors originate from an adult with an advanced solid tumor such as melanoma, head and neck, liver or kidney cancer. Both conserved end residues are part of each CDR3. D genes are given only for firm matches. The size entry is marked missing in some rows and otherwise reads once, few, many or a size class.

j_call	clone_size	v_call	d_call	cdr3_nt	cdr3_aa
TRBJ2-2	.	TRBV11-3	.	TGTGCCAGCAGCTTTTGGGTATGGGGCGCGGGCACCGGGGAGCTGTTTTTT	CASSFWVWGAGTGELFF
TRBJ1-1	.	TRBV6-1	.	TGTGCCAGCATACTCGGACAGACTCTGAACACTGAAGCTTTCTTT	CASILGQTLNTEAFF
TRBJ2-7	.	TRBV7-2	.	TGTGCCAGCAGCTTTGGGCAGGGCCCCTACGAGCAGTACTTC	CASSFGQGPYEQYF
TRBJ1-2	.	TRBV7-2	.	TGTGCCAGCAGCTTAGCGGTTGCTAACTATGGCTACACCTTC	CASSLAVANYGYTF
TRBJ2-1	.	TRBV7-2	.	TGTGCCAGCAGCCGCGGACCCTCGGGTCCCTACAATGAGCAGTTCTTC	CASSRGPSGPYNEQFF
TRBJ2-5	.	TRBV18	TRBD1	TGTGCCAGCTCGGTCGACAGGGGTCGGGGAGAGACCCAGTACTTC	CASSVDRGRGETQYF
TRBJ1-5	once	TRBV10-1	.	TGCGCCAGCAGTACAGGCCCAAATCAGCCCCAGCATTTT	CASSTGPNQPQHF
TRBJ2-5	.	TRBV4-2	TRBD1	TGTGCCAGCAGCCGGGGACAGGGGGAGACCCAGTACTTC	CASSRGQGETQYF
TRBJ1-1	.	TRBV7-9	TRBD1	TGTGCCAGCAGCGCACCAGACAGGGGATCAGCTTTCTTT	CASSAPDRGSAFF
TRBJ1-1	few	TRBV6-6	.	TGTGCCAGTACGTGGGATATGAACACTGAAGCTTTCTTT	CASTWDMNTEAFF
TRBJ2-7	.	TRBV5-4	TRBD2	TGTGCCAGCAGCTTCTGGTTGGGGATAGCGGGAGCGTACGAGCAGTACTTC	CASSFWLGIAGAYEQYF
TRBJ2-3	once	TRBV27	.	TGTGCCAGCAGTTCAGGGTCCCTAAGCACAGATACGCAGTATTTT	CASSSGSLSTDTQYF
TRBJ1-2	.	TRBV4-2	.	TGTGCCAGCAGCCAAGATTTCAAGGGCGGCTACACCTTC	CASSQDFKGGYTF
TRBJ2-7	.	TRBV7-2	.	TGTGCCAGCAGCTCCGTGGGGTGGACCGGCGAGCAGTACTTC	CASSSVGWTGEQYF
TRBJ2-2	.	TRBV23-1	.	TGCGCCAGCAGTCAATCGATGGGGGGCACCGGGGAGCTGTTTTTT	CASSQSMGGTGELFF
TRBJ1-1	once	TRBV5-4	.	TGTGCCAGCAGCCGTACAGTTGGTATTGGGACTGAAGCTTTCTTT	CASSRTVGIGTEAFF
TRBJ2-3	.	TRBV9	TRBD2	TGTGCCAGCAGCGTAGCTACAGGGACTAGCGGCACAGATACGCAGTATTTT	CASSVATGTSGTDTQYF
TRBJ1-1	.	TRBV7-9	TRBD1	TGTGCCAGCAGCTTTGGACAGGGCCTAGCTTTCTTT	CASSFGQGLAFF
TRBJ2-1	once	TRBV19	TRBD2	TGTGCCAGTAGTATTGGGACTAGCCTCGACTTCAATGAGCAGTTCTTC	CASSIGTSLDFNEQFF
TRBJ1-1	once	TRBV28	TRBD1	TGTGCCAGCAGCCCCGCGGACAGGGACCCCTTCGGGACTGAAGCTTTCTTT	CASSPADRDPFGTEAFF
TRBJ2-7	once	TRBV15	.	TGTGCCACCAGCCCCCGGGGCTGGGCCGGCGAGCAGTACTTC	CATSPRGWAGEQYF
TRBJ1-6	.	TRBV4-2	TRBD1	TGTGCCAGCAGCCAGACCTTGAACGTGGGGACAGTGGGTTCACCCCTCCACTTT	CASSQTLNVGTVGSPLHF
TRBJ2-1	.	TRBV7-2	.	TGTGCCAGCAGCGAGAGCCATATAAGGCAGTTCTTC	CASSESHIRQFF
TRBJ1-4	.	TRBV5-5	.	TGTGCCAGCAGCCCGGGACGAACAACTAATGAAAAACTGTTTTTT	CASSPGRTTNEKLFF
TRBJ2-7	.	TRBV5-1	.	TGCGCCGGCGTTTTCCCGCTTTACGAGCAGTACTTC	CAGVFPLYEQYF
TRBJ1-1	.	TRBV2	.	TGTGCCAGCAGTTCCCCCCAGGGGCCGGGCACTGAAGCTTTCTTT	CASSSPQGPGTEAFF
TRBJ1-5	.	TRBV19	.	TGTGCCAGTAGTACCGGAGGGGGGATTCAGCCCCAGCATTTT	CASSTGGGIQPQHF
TRBJ2-2	.	TRBV10-3	.	TGTGCCGTCAACACGAACACCGGGGAGCTGTTTTTT	CAVNTNTGELFF
TRBJ1-5	.	TRBV28	.	TGTGCCAGCAGTTTAGACTCCTGGGTCTCCAATCAGCCCCAGCATTTT	CASSLDSWVSNQPQHF